This is a list of T cell receptor beta chains from one sample in a study of CD8 T cells in Susac syndrome. TCRdb ran MiXCR on the immunoSEQ multiplex PCR reads and lists one entry per CDR3 protein. The repertoire holds approximately 190,000 distinct CDR3 sequences, with roughly nine tenths as singletons. Sequences were obtained from CD4+ T cells from PBMCs. Source of these receptors: a human donor with Susac syndrome. CDR3s include the opening cysteine and the closing phenylalanine or tryptophan. D genes are given only for firm matches. Clone size is stated in some rows and not others, as once, few, many or a class when expanded.

DNA: TGTGCCAGCAGGGACTTTACAGGGGGCCTTAATGAAAAACTGTTTTTT
CDR3: CASRDFTGGLNEKLFF
size: -
D: TRBD1
V: TRBV28
J: TRBJ1-4

DNA: TGTGCCAGCAGTTTCTCGCTGGGAGGCGGGACAGGTACTTTGCAAGCTTTCTTT
CDR3: CASSFSLGGGTGTLQAFF
size: -
D: TRBD1
V: TRBV27
J: TRBJ1-1

DNA: TGCAGTGCTTCCTCCGGGACTAGCGGCGGGGAGCTGTTTTTT
CDR3: CSASSGTSGGELFF
size: -
D: TRBD2
V: TRBV20-1
J: TRBJ2-2

DNA: TGTGCCAGCAGTGAAGGGAAAGGGGGCAATCAGCCCCAGCATTTT
CDR3: CASSEGKGGNQPQHF
size: -
D: -
V: TRBV2
J: TRBJ1-5

DNA: TGCGCCAGCAGCCCGGGACAGATCACTGAAGCTTTCTTT
CDR3: CASSPGQITEAFF
size: -
D: TRBD1
V: TRBV5-1
J: TRBJ1-1

DNA: TGCAGTGCTAGAAGCCAGTCCCGCTCTGGGGCCAACGTCCTGACTTTC
CDR3: CSARSQSRSGANVLTF
size: -
D: -
V: TRBV20-1
J: TRBJ2-6

DNA: TGTGCCATCAGCCTACAGGGAGATCAGACCGGGGAGCTGTTTTTT
CDR3: CAISLQGDQTGELFF
size: -
D: -
V: TRBV10-3
J: TRBJ2-2

DNA: TGCAGCGTTGATGGGTTTAACGGGGGCCCCTACGAGCAGTACTTC
CDR3: CSVDGFNGGPYEQYF
size: -
D: -
V: TRBV29-1
J: TRBJ2-7

DNA: TGTGCCAGCAGTTTTAGCGGGAGCTACGAGCAGTACTTC
CDR3: CASSFSGSYEQYF
size: few
D: TRBD2
V: TRBV28
J: TRBJ2-7

DNA: TGTGCCAGCAGTGCCGAAGACAGGGGGCCTGGGGCCAACGTCCTGACTTTC
CDR3: CASSAEDRGPGANVLTF
size: -
D: TRBD1
V: TRBV25-1
J: TRBJ2-6

DNA: TGTGCTAGACGGGCTAGCGGGGGGGCCATCGTCGACGAGCAGTACTTC
CDR3: CARRASGGAIVDEQYF
size: -
D: -
V: TRBV12-2
J: TRBJ2-7

DNA: TGTGCCATCACGGGACAGGAGAACTATGGCTACACCTTC
CDR3: CAITGQENYGYTF
size: -
D: TRBD1
V: TRBV10-3
J: TRBJ1-2

DNA: TGTGCCTGGAGTGTACTTAGGACTAGCGGATCCTACAATGAGCAGTTCTTC
CDR3: CAWSVLRTSGSYNEQFF
size: -
D: TRBD2
V: TRBV30
J: TRBJ2-1

DNA: TGTGCCAGCAGTGGGGCCGTCAACACAGATACGCAGTATTTT
CDR3: CASSGAVNTDTQYF
size: -
D: -
V: TRBV2
J: TRBJ2-3

DNA: TGTGCCAGTAGTATTGGACAGGGGGCGAACACTGAAGCTTTCTTT
CDR3: CASSIGQGANTEAFF
size: once
D: TRBD1
V: TRBV19
J: TRBJ1-1

DNA: TGTGCCAGCAGCCCAGAAGCGAACACCGGGGAGCTGTTTTTT
CDR3: CASSPEANTGELFF
size: few
D: -
V: TRBV6-4
J: TRBJ2-2

DNA: TGTGCCACCAGTGATTTTGAGGGGCGGCTGAACACTGAAGCTTTCTTT
CDR3: CATSDFEGRLNTEAFF
size: -
D: -
V: TRBV24-1
J: TRBJ1-1

DNA: TGTGCCAGCAGCTTGTCGGGAAGGGGGCATGGCTACACCTTC
CDR3: CASSLSGRGHGYTF
size: -
D: TRBD1
V: TRBV5-4
J: TRBJ1-2

DNA: TGTGCCAGCAGCTTAGTCCAGGGTCTGACCGGGGAGCTGTTTTTT
CDR3: CASSLVQGLTGELFF
size: -
D: -
V: TRBV11-2
J: TRBJ2-2

DNA: TGTGCCAGCAGTGTTTATGGAGCGGGGGTTCCGAATGAGCAGTTCTTC
CDR3: CASSVYGAGVPNEQFF
size: once
D: TRBD2
V: TRBV2
J: TRBJ2-1

DNA: TGTGCCAGCAGTTTAATCGACAGTCGGCCGGACGGCTACACCTTC
CDR3: CASSLIDSRPDGYTF
size: once
D: -
V: TRBV27
J: TRBJ1-2

DNA: TGTGCCAGCAGTTTTTATGGGAATTATGGCTACACCTTC
CDR3: CASSFYGNYGYTF
size: -
D: -
V: TRBV28
J: TRBJ1-2

DNA: TGTGCCAGCTCACCGGGACAGGGAAACTACGAGCAGTACTTC
CDR3: CASSPGQGNYEQYF
size: few
D: TRBD1
V: TRBV18
J: TRBJ2-7

DNA: TGTGCCAGTAGTATTTTAGCGGGGGGGCGGAATGAGCAGTTCTTC
CDR3: CASSILAGGRNEQFF
size: -
D: TRBD2
V: TRBV19
J: TRBJ2-1

DNA: TGTGCCAGCAGCCCTCCCCTAGGACTAGAGACCCAGTACTTC
CDR3: CASSPPLGLETQYF
size: -
D: -
V: TRBV5-6
J: TRBJ2-5

DNA: TGCAGTGCTAGAGATCAGGTATCAGGGGGCTATCAGCCCCAGCATTTT
CDR3: CSARDQVSGGYQPQHF
size: -
D: TRBD1
V: TRBV20-1
J: TRBJ1-5

DNA: TGTGCCAGCTCACCATCTAGCGGGAGGATCGGAGAGCAGTTCTTC
CDR3: CASSPSSGRIGEQFF
size: -
D: TRBD2
V: TRBV18
J: TRBJ2-1

DNA: TGTGCCAGCAGTTACGATGGGGCTGGGGAAAAACTGTTTTTT
CDR3: CASSYDGAGEKLFF
size: -
D: -
V: TRBV6-5
J: TRBJ1-4

DNA: TGCAGCGTTGACGCCTTCGATGAGCAGTTCTTC
CDR3: CSVDAFDEQFF
size: -
D: -
V: TRBV29-1
J: TRBJ2-1

DNA: TGTGCCAGCAAGCGGGATGGCTACGAGCAGTACTTC
CDR3: CASKRDGYEQYF
size: -
D: TRBD2
V: TRBV28
J: TRBJ2-7

DNA: TGCAGTGCTGGGATCAGCACAGATACGCAGTATTTT
CDR3: CSAGISTDTQYF
size: -
D: -
V: TRBV20-1
J: TRBJ2-3

DNA: TGCGCCAGCAGCTTCACTAGCGGGAGTACAGATACGCAGTATTTT
CDR3: CASSFTSGSTDTQYF
size: -
D: TRBD2
V: TRBV5-1
J: TRBJ2-3